Listed here is a single T cell receptor beta chain. Its cognate antigen is unknown. With 2 bases clipped from V and 6 bases from J, the junction kept 11 bases outside the gene matches. This CDR3 comprises 18 residues. CDR1 is GTSNPN and CDR2 is SVGIG in the germline V gene (reference sequence). These data are taken from a study of shared clonotypes between healthy human individuals. About the study: Each donor's CD4 naive and CD4 memory cells filled three plates apiece, CD8 naive two, and CD8 memory one. Broader study findings: It was anticipated that sequencing depth would influence how many clonotypes donors shared.

Each subset's genomic DNA was shared equally among a number of immunoSEQ plates. The repertoire was sequenced with immunoSEQ multiplex PCR; TCRdb's copy has only in-frame clones and lacks some. The table has over 2 million clones, 90% to 95% seen once. This sequence was found in a man aged 18 to 29 in good health. The genes are TRBV30 and TRBJ2-1; 15 bases fit TRBD2. Sequencing used naive CD4+ T cells sorted from blood. Subset specified: CD45RA+ positively selected. Here the CDR3 DNA reads TGTGCCTGGAGTAACTCATGGACTAGCGGGAGGGCCCTCAATGAGCAGTTCTTC. Protein product: CAWSNSWTSGRALNEQFF.